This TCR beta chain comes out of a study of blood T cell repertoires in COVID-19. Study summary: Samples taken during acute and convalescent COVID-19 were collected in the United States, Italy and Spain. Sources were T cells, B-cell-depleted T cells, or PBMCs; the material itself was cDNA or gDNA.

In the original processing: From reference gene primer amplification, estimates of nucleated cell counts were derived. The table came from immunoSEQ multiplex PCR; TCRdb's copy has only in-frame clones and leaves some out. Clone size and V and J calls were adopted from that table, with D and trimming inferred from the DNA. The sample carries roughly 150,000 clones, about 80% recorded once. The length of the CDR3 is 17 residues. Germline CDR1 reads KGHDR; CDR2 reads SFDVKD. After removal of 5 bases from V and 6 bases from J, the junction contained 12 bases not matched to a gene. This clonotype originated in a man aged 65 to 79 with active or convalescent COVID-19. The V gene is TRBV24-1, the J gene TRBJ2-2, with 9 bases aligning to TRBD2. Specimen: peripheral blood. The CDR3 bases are TGTGCCACCAGTGCTGTAGCGGGAGAGGGGTTATCCGGGGAGCTGTTTTTT. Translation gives CATSAVAGEGLSGELFF.